These 32 T cell receptor beta chains share one sample of origin, sequenced in a study of T cell responses to AZD1222 COVID-19 vaccine. Sequencing used immunoSEQ multiplex PCR; TCRdb keeps in-frame clones, though not all of them. The table shows roughly 66,000 clones, with 88% occurring only once. This sample comprised peripheral blood, obtained 28 days after the second dose of the MenACWY control vaccine. The receptors were gathered from an adult who received the MenACWY meningococcal vaccine as a control.

The chain combines TRBV24-1 with TRBJ2-2, with 8 bases fitting TRBD2. The CDR3 sequence is 16 residues long. Germline lookup yields CDR1 KGHDR and CDR2 SFDVKD. The trim removed 10 bases at V and 5 bases at J, leaving 14 bases unmatched. CDR3 sequence: CATSSNGGARTGELFF. In nucleotides, the CDR3 is TGTGCCACAAGCAGCAACGGGGGGGCCAGGACCGGGGAGCTGTTTTTT.

The chain has TRBV7-2 and TRBJ2-7; possibly TRBD1 for D (5 bases). Germline assignment: CDR1 SGHTA and CDR2 FQGNSA. This CDR3 spans 15 amino acids. V shed 3 bases and J shed 7 bases, with 19 bases lying between them. The DNA of the CDR3 is TGTGCCAGCAGCTTTCAGGGAACGTCCAAGGGAGAGCAGTACTTC. This codes for CASSFQGTSKGEQYF.

This chain links TRBV7-2 with TRBJ2-3, with D maybe TRBD2 (6 bases). The CDR3 is made up of 18 amino acids. Germline CDR1 and CDR2: SGHTA and FQGNSA. The V end lost 6 bases, the J end lost 3 bases, and 25 bases lay between the germline ends. For the CDR3, the DNA is TGTGCCAGCAGTCCTCCTAGGGTTGGGGCGGGAAAGACAGATACGCAGTATTTT. Translating gives CASSPPRVGAGKTDTQYF.

This clone was detected only once. In DNA, the CDR3 is TGTGCCAGCAGTTACAGGCCGGGGGGTGGCTACACCTTC. Its translation is CASSYRPGGGYTF. The rearrangement links TRBV6-5 to TRBJ1-2, with D possibly matching TRBD1 (5 bases). Germline-derived CDR1 and CDR2 are MNHEY and SVGAGI. The V gene lost 2 bases and the J gene lost 7 bases, with 11 bases spanning the gap. The CDR3 runs to 13 residues.

The V call is TRBV2, the J call TRBJ1-1, with D perhaps TRBD1 (6 bases). The V gene's germline CDR1 is SNHLY and CDR2 FYNNEI. Trimming removed 8 bases from V and 1 base from J, with 11 bases in between. The CDR3 loop spans 13 amino acids. CDR3: CASGLQGNTEAFF. DNA for the CDR3: TGTGCCAGCGGGCTACAGGGGAACACTGAAGCTTTCTTT.

The chain has TRBV30 and TRBJ1-3, with 9 nucleotides matching TRBD1. The CDR3 loop spans 14 amino acids. Losses at the gene ends were 5 bases for V and 3 bases for J; bases not matched to a gene: 5. CDR1 and CDR2 from the germline V gene are GTSNPN and SVGIG (reference sequence). The CDR3 DNA is TGTGCCTGGGCTACAGGGGGCAGTGGAAACACCATATATTTT. Its protein product is CAWATGGSGNTIYF.

The genes are TRBV7-2 and TRBJ2-1; D possibly uses TRBD1 or TRBD2 (5 bases each). Germline values: CDR1 SGHTA, CDR2 FQGNSA. V was shortened by 4 bases and J by 7 bases, with 20 bases between the two germline ends. CDR3 length: 16 amino acids. The CDR3 region is CASSYGATTRGNEQFF. The CDR3 DNA follows: TGTGCCAGCAGCTACGGGGCGACCACTCGGGGAAATGAGCAGTTCTTC. The full variable domain, rest sourced from reference TRBV7-2 and TRBJ2-1, is GAGVSQSPSNKVTEKGKDVELRCDPISGHTALYWYRQSLGQGLEFLIYFQGNSAPDKSGLPSDRFSAERTGGSVSTLTIQRTQQEDSAVYLCASSYGATTRGNEQFFGPGTRLTVL.

The V call is TRBV25-1, the J call TRBJ1-6, with a tentative D call TRBD1 (5 bases). This CDR3 spans 15 amino acids. Trimming left V 1 base short and J 4 bases short, with 8 bases between. Germline CDR1 reads MGHDK; CDR2 reads SYGVNS. CDR3 nucleotides: TGTGCCAGCAGTGAATCGGGGGAATATAATTCACCCCTCCACTTT. This gives the protein CASSESGEYNSPLHF.

This clone has a single count. The chain has TRBV11-2 and TRBJ1-1, with 7 bases lining up with TRBD1. The junction had 0 bases not matched to a gene; V was cut back by 0 bases and J by 5 bases. The CDR3 loop spans 13 amino acids. Germline CDR1 and CDR2: SGHAT and FQNNGV. The CDR3 DNA follows: TGTGCCAGCAGCTTAGAACAGGGGACTGAAGCTTTCTTT. Protein: CASSLEQGTEAFF.

This clone showed up just a few times. The V call is TRBV27, the J call TRBJ2-7, with 8 bases aligning to TRBD1. Germline assignment: CDR1 MNHEY and CDR2 SMNVEV (reference sequence). The CDR3 extends over 14 amino acids. The V segment lost 7 bases and the J segment 1 base; nucleotides outside the gene matches: 6. The CDR3 is CASTTTGASYEQYF. CDR3 in DNA: TGTGCCAGCACCACGACAGGGGCTTCCTACGAGCAGTACTTC.

The gene calls are TRBV11-2 and TRBJ2-5; D might be TRBD1 or TRBD2, each matching 5 bases. The V end lost 1 base, the J end lost 5 bases, and 11 bases lay between the germline ends. Looked up from germline, CDR1 is SGHAT and CDR2 is FQNNGV. The CDR3 is 14 residues long. The CDR3 spells CASSLGLGAETQYF. For the CDR3, the DNA is TGTGCCAGCAGCTTAGGACTCGGGGCGGAGACCCAGTACTTC.

The rearrangement joins TRBV7-6 to TRBJ1-6; D is perhaps TRBD1 (5 bases). V lost 5 bases and J 5 bases, leaving 16 bases between the germline ends. Germline V gene sequence: CDR1 SGHVS, CDR2 FNYEAQ. CDR3 length equals 16 residues. The CDR3: CASSLGVSANNSPLHF. The CDR3 DNA follows: TGTGCCAGCAGCCTGGGGGTCAGCGCTAATAATTCACCCCTCCACTTT.

The rearrangement joins TRBV6-5 to TRBJ1-2, with TRBD1 matching 9 bases. CDR3 size: 16 residues. In germline, CDR1 is MNHEY, CDR2 SVGAGI. V was pared by 0 bases and J by 4 bases, with 6 bases of the junction left unmatched. In DNA form, the CDR3 reads TGTGCCAGCAGTTACTCATCGTCGACAGGGGGCTATGGCTACACCTTC. It codes for CASSYSSSTGGYGYTF.

This clone was counted a single time. The chain combines TRBV10-3 with TRBJ2-3; 7 positions match TRBD2. V trimming: 3 bases; J trimming: 4 bases; junction bases outside the gene matches: 4. Germline values: CDR1 ENHRY, CDR2 SYGVKD. This CDR3 comprises 14 residues. CDR3: CAISDRGEADTQYF. DNA for the CDR3: TGTGCCATCAGTGATCGGGGGGAAGCAGATACGCAGTATTTT.

Here the CDR3 DNA reads TGTGCCAGCAGCTTAACCGGACTCCTGGGTGGCTACACCTTC. Its translation: CASSLTGLLGGYTF. V and J are TRBV7-9 and TRBJ1-2, with unresolved D. Trimming took off 2 bases at V and 7 bases at J, with 14 bases between the two ends. Per germline, CDR1 SEHNR and CDR2 FQNEAQ (reference sequence). This CDR3 is 14 amino acids long.

The chain carries TRBV20-1 and TRBJ1-1; 7 bases line up with TRBD1. There are 11 residues in the CDR3. V dropped 4 bases and J dropped 8; count of bases not matched to a gene: 4. From germline, CDR1 is DFQATT and CDR2 SNEGSKA (reference sequence). The CDR3 sequence: CSATGDREAFF. In DNA form, the CDR3 reads TGCAGTGCTACCGGGGACAGAGAAGCTTTCTTT.

V gene TRBV7-2 combines with J gene TRBJ1-2; D is perhaps TRBD1 (5 bases). Trimming removed 1 base from V and 2 bases from J, with 8 bases in between. Per germline, CDR1 SGHTA and CDR2 FQGNSA. The CDR3 totals 14 residues. The CDR3 loop is CASSLVGGNYGYTF. The CDR3 nucleotides are TGTGCCAGCAGCTTAGTTGGGGGAAACTATGGCTACACCTTC.

This clone was seen a handful of times. Here the CDR3 DNA reads TGTGCCAGCAGCCCTCAGGGGGGGGCCGACACCGGGGAGCTGTTTTTT. It specifies CASSPQGGADTGELFF. The rearrangement links TRBV6-2 or TRBV6-3 to TRBJ2-2; D assignment may be TRBD1 or TRBD2 (7 bases each). V was pared by 6 bases and J by 3 bases, with 17 bases between. Germline lookup yields CDR1 MNHEY and CDR2 SVGEGT. The CDR3 runs to 16 residues.

The chain combines TRBV14 with TRBJ1-2; D unresolved. The CDR3 extends over 13 amino acids. V was shortened by 3 bases and J by 4 bases, with 9 bases between the two germline ends. The germline CDR1 and CDR2 sequences are SGHDN and FVKESK. The CDR3 DNA reads TGTGCCAGCAGCCAGGGAGCTTTCTATGGCTACACCTTC. Encoded protein: CASSQGAFYGYTF.

The rearrangement uses TRBV18 and TRBJ2-5; 9 nucleotides agree with TRBD2. Trimming took 3 bases from V and 1 from J; bases not matched to a gene: 9. The CDR3 is 17 residues long. Germline CDR1 and CDR2: KGHSH and LQKENI. CDR3 DNA sequence: TGTGCCAGCTCACCCGTTCTGAGCGGGGGGTCCCAAGAGACCCAGTACTTC. Its protein is CASSPVLSGGSQETQYF. The full variable domain, with the rest looked up from reference TRBV18 and TRBJ2-5, is NAGVMQNPRHLVRRRGQEARLRCSPMKGHSHVYWYRQLPEEGLKFMVYLQKENIIDESGMPKERFSAEFPKEGPSILRIQQVVRGDSAAYFCASSPVLSGGSQETQYFGPGTRLLVL.

The gene calls are TRBV5-1 and TRBJ1-1; 8 bases fit TRBD1. From germline, CDR1 is SGHRS and CDR2 YFSETQ. V shed 2 bases and J 3 bases; nucleotides not matched to a gene: 3. CDR3 length: 14 residues. In DNA, the CDR3 is TGCGCCAGCAGCTTACAGGGGGAACACACTGAAGCTTTCTTT. This sequence encodes CASSLQGEHTEAFF. The whole variable domain, filled in from reference TRBV5-1 and TRBJ1-1, reads KAGVTQTPRYLIKTRGQQVTLSCSPISGHRSVSWYQQTPGQGLQFLFEYFSETQRNKGNFPGRFSGRQFSNSRSEMNVSTLELGDSALYLCASSLQGEHTEAFFGQGTRLTVV.

This clone rates as medium-sized (0.01 to 0.1%). The chain combines TRBV6-5 with TRBJ1-1, with TRBD1 matching over 8 bases. V shed 4 bases and J 6 bases; nucleotides not matched to a gene: 7. This CDR3 is 14 amino acids long. Germline CDR1 MNHEY, CDR2 SVGAGI. The CDR3 bases are TGTGCCAGCAGTTGGACAGGGCCGAGGGCTGAAGCTTTCTTT. Protein product: CASSWTGPRAEAFF.

The chain has TRBV6-6 and TRBJ2-5, with D uncertain. The CDR3 runs 12 residues. Trimming removed 8 bases at V and 1 base at J, with 8 bases between. CDR1 is MNHNY, CDR2 SVGAGI, per germline (reference sequence). CDR3: CASQTSQETQYF. The DNA of the CDR3 is TGTGCCAGCCAAACCAGCCAAGAGACCCAGTACTTC.

This clone has a single count. This sequence joins TRBV29-1 and TRBJ1-1; no clear D gene. This CDR3 is 11 amino acids long. Trimming cost V 5 bases and J 3 bases, with 7 bases left between them. Germline CDR1 and CDR2: SQVTM and ANQGSEA. CDR3 loop: CSVRQDTEAFF. CDR3 nucleotide sequence: TGCAGCGTTCGACAAGACACTGAAGCTTTCTTT.

The V call is TRBV18, the J call TRBJ1-6; TRBD1 aligns across 7 bases. Germline trimming cut 6 bases from V and 7 bases from J; bases unmatched to any gene: 6. Germline V gene data show CDR1 as KGHSH and CDR2 as LQKENI. The CDR3 extends over 14 amino acids. The CDR3 reads CASSPGQENSPLHF. In DNA, the CDR3 is TGTGCCAGCTCGCCAGGACAGGAGAATTCACCCCTCCACTTT.

The genes are TRBV7-8 and TRBJ1-5; D gene ambiguous. Trimming removed 5 bases from V and 7 bases from J, with 15 bases in between. The CDR3 contains 14 residues. From germline, CDR1 is SGHVS and CDR2 FQNEAQ. The CDR3 is CASSRTVSGQPQHF. Written as DNA, the CDR3 is TGTGCCAGCAGCCGGACGGTCTCGGGGCAGCCCCAGCATTTT.

This rearrangement joins TRBV10-3 to TRBJ2-2; D possibly matches TRBD1 or TRBD2 (6 bases each). Germline V gives CDR1 ENHRY, CDR2 SYGVKD. The CDR3 contains 16 residues. V was shortened by 5 bases and J by 1 base, with 14 bases between the two germline ends. This CDR3 reads CAISRGELGNTGELFF. In DNA, the CDR3 is TGTGCCATCAGTAGGGGGGAACTAGGGAACACCGGGGAGCTGTTTTTT.

This clone was found a few times. This sequence joins TRBV7-9 and TRBJ2-3; 9 bases are shared with TRBD2. From germline, CDR1 is SEHNR and CDR2 FQNEAQ (reference sequence). V lost 3 bases, J lost 0 bases, and 4 bases stayed unmatched. This CDR3 region has 16 residues. CDR3 in amino acids: CASSFFLAGSTDTQYF. CDR3 DNA sequence: TGTGCCAGCAGCTTCTTTCTAGCGGGAAGCACAGATACGCAGTATTTT.

Written as DNA, the CDR3 is TGCGCCAGCAGCTCGCGGACAGGGGCGCGGAAGGACTATGGCTACACCTTC. Protein sequence: CASSSRTGARKDYGYTF. The chain is built from TRBV5-1 and TRBJ1-2, with TRBD1 matching over 9 bases. The CDR3 has 17 residues. V lost 3 bases to trimming and J lost 3 bases; unmatched junction nucleotides: 12. In germline, CDR1 is SGHRS, CDR2 YFSETQ.

The chain uses TRBV19 and TRBJ2-7, with 8 bases that match TRBD1. In germline, CDR1 is LNHDA, CDR2 SQIVND (reference sequence). Unmatched junction bases numbered 12, after V lost 6 bases and J lost 5 bases. The CDR3 is 15 residues long. CDR3 loop: CASSLRDRPLDEQYF. CDR3 sequence (DNA): TGTGCCAGTAGCCTCCGGGACAGGCCTCTTGACGAGCAGTACTTC.

In DNA, the CDR3 is TGTGCCAGCAGCCAAACGGTAGGAAACTACGAGCAGTACTTC. Residues: CASSQTVGNYEQYF. This chain links TRBV7-8 with TRBJ2-7; D is undetermined. Looked up from germline, CDR1 is SGHVS and CDR2 is FQNEAQ. Trimming cost V 5 bases and J 3 bases, with 14 bases left between them. This CDR3 is built from 14 residues. Full variable domain (remainder filled in from reference TRBV7-8 and TRBJ2-7): GAGVSQSPRYKVAKRGQDVALRCDPISGHVSLFWYQQALGQGPEFLTYFQNEAQLDKSGLPSDRFFAERPEGSVSTLKIQRTQQEDSAVYLCASSQTVGNYEQYFGPGTRLTVT.

This clone was observed a single time. This chain uses TRBV30 with TRBJ1-5, with 7 bases identical to TRBD1. With 3 bases clipped from V and 1 base from J, the junction kept 6 bases outside the gene matches. The CDR3 extends over 15 amino acids. Germline CDR1 reads GTSNPN; CDR2 reads SVGIG (reference sequence). The CDR3 DNA sequence: TGTGCCTGGAGACTCCAGGGGGGGAGCAATCAGCCCCAGCATTTT. It yields the protein CAWRLQGGSNQPQHF.